Ten or more counts support the clone carrying this TCR beta chain. The data belong to a study of neurological immune-mediated disorders. This CDR3 contains 13 residues. The germline gives CDR1 SGHRS, CDR2 YFSETQ. V lost 2 bases and J lost 7; bases outside the gene matches: 5. TCRdb re-called the 5' RACE reads with MiXCR, one entry per CDR3 protein. The table includes approximately 30,000 distinct CDR3 sequences, approximately 4% detected once. The clonotype originates from a woman aged 40 to 50 in good health. The chain combines TRBV5-1 with TRBJ1-2; TRBD1 matches at 7 bases. Material for sequencing was CD4+ T cells from blood. CDR3 DNA: TGCGCCAGCAGCTTCGACAGGGATTCTGGCTACACCTTC. It is translated as CASSFDRDSGYTF.